A selection of T cell receptor beta chains follows, all from one sample in a study of PD-1 blockade in classical Hodgkin lymphoma. Method: immunoSEQ multiplex PCR; TCRdb's copy keeps in-frame clones and lacks some. The table lists more than 70,000 clones, 80% to 95% of them singletons. The specimen was peripheral blood mononuclear cells (PBMCs), collected before the second cycle of nivolumab. These receptors originate from a human donor with classical Hodgkin lymphoma. Each CDR3 is given with its conserved first and last residue.

CDR3 length,V gene,CDR3 protein
18,TRBV5-1,CASSFSSLTSGFAYEQYF
15,TRBV18,CASSAIDGAYNEQFF
14,TRBV6-1,CASSPQTFPDTQYF
16,TRBV9,CASSVDGTSVNNEQFF
15,TRBV27,CASIKLSLGAGTQYF
19,TRBV5-4,CASSTGTSGLVGSYNEQFF
13,TRBV5-1,CASSTGQTYEQYF
19,TRBV6-4,CASNTGSDPPGAPSYEQYF
12,TRBV14,CASSQGRFFYTF
15,TRBV2,CASSAERGYQETQYF
13,TRBV19,CASSPQGGEKLFF
17,TRBV30,CAWSVSGAGVSPNEQFF
14,TRBV25-1,CASSNPGTANEQFF
16,TRBV5-6,CASSFRGVLAKNIQCF
13,TRBV6-5,CASSYSGGNEQYF
16,TRBV18,CASSLSTVGSTDTQYF
15,TRBV18,CASSPLGQGAQPQHF
16,TRBV6-6,CASNPGQGAINQPQHF
14,TRBV5-6,CASTPTGRQSGYTF
13,TRBV29-1,CSVGGASTDTQYF
14,TRBV6-1,CASRPSGSSYEQYF
11,TRBV25-1,CASSGGTEAFF
15,TRBV7-3,CASSLSGRLQETQYF
17,TRBV7-9,CASSLLQTGGSYNEQFF
15,TRBV5-6,CASSPPAGPKNIQYF
12,TRBV28,CASSGDGYEQYF
12,TRBV28,CASSFDGNGVTF
17,TRBV15,CATSRDPPAGGMNGYTF
15,TRBV28,CASRLGGPSSYEQYF
17,TRBV9,CASSSRGAGGSYNEQFF
14,TRBV6-5,CASTSGGPRGGYTF
16,TRBV5-1,CASSLLAGVRIETQYF
13,TRBV19,CASSRGIGNEQYF
13,TRBV27,CASSLTNGPEAFF
15,TRBV9,CASSGPGLVTDTQYF
18,TRBV5-1,CASSLALSGGQPRNEQFF
16,TRBV2,CASSEGSGSLSDTQYF
17,TRBV27,CASSLPPGQPSTGELFF
11,TRBV6-1,CASSYGRWQFF
17,TRBV19,CASSMLEGRAGANVLTF
15,TRBV5-5,CASIGGTGNPYGYTF
15,TRBV6-6,CASSYWTSGSYEQYF
16,TRBV19,CASTNSWGRSLTEAFF
13,TRBV6-1,CASSGSSYNEQFF
14,TRBV6-5,CASISYGGSTEAFF
17,TRBV6-1,CASSEGGQWNINYGYTF
16,TRBV9,CASSVWDRGSTDTQYF
15,TRBV6-5,CASSYSRQGFNEQFF
13,TRBV5-8,CASSKHKAYEQYF
15,TRBV27,CASSPGTSLYNEQFF
15,TRBV6-6,CASSYSRGGAKSQYF
15,TRBV5-4,CASSVFGALSYEQYF
15,TRBV5-1,CASSFSQGALDTQYF
17,TRBV28,CASSLGTRAQVACEQYF